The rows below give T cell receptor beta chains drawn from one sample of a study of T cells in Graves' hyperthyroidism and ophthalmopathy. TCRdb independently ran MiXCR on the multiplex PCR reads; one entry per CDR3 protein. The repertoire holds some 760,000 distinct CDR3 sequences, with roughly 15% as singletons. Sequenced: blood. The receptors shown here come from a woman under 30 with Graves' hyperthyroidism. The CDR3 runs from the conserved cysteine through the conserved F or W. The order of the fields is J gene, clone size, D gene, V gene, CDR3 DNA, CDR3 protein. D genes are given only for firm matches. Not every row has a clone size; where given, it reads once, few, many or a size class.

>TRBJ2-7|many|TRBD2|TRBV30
TGTGCCTGGAGTACCTCGGGAGCGGGAGAGGACGAGCAGTACTTC
CAWSTSGAGEDEQYF
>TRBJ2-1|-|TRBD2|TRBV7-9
TGTGCCAGCAGCCAAGTCCGACTAGCGGCCAATGAGCAGTTCTTC
CASSQVRLAANEQFF
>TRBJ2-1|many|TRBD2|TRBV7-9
TGTGCCAGCAGCTGGACTAGCGGCCCTTACAATGAGCAGTTCTTC
CASSWTSGPYNEQFF
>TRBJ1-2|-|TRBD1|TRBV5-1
TGCGCCAGCAGCTTTACATCCAAGGACAGGGGGCAAGTCAATGGCTACACCTTC
CASSFTSKDRGQVNGYTF
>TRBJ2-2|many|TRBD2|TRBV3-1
TGTGCCAGCAGCCAAACTCTAGCGGGAGAAATTGCCGGGGAGCTGTTTTTT
CASSQTLAGEIAGELFF
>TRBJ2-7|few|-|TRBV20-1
TGCAGTGCTAGAGATCGCGACGGAGCCTACGAGCAGTACTTC
CSARDRDGAYEQYF
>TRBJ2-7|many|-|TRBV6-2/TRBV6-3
TGTGCCAGCAGTTACTCGAGCGAAGGGGGGCACGAGCAGTACTTC
CASSYSSEGGHEQYF
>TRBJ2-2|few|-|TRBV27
TGTGCCAGCAGTTTTGGGCGGGCCAGGAACACCGGGGAGCTGTTTTTT
CASSFGRARNTGELFF
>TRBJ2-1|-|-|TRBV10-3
TGTGCCATCAGCGGGACATTATACAATGAGCAGTTCTTC
CAISGTLYNEQFF
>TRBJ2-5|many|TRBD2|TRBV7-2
TGTGCCAGCAGCTTAGGACTAGCGGGAACAGAGACCCAGTACTTC
CASSLGLAGTETQYF
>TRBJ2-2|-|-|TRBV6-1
TGTGCCAGCAGTGAAAGGGGGGCGCCCGGGGAGCTGTTTTTT
CASSERGAPGELFF
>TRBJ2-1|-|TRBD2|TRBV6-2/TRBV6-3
TGTGCCAGCTTACGCGGGAGGGCGCCCAATGAGCAGTTCTTC
CASLRGRAPNEQFF
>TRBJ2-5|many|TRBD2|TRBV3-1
TGTGCCAGCAGCCAAGCGGGAGGGCCGGAGACCCAGTACTTC
CASSQAGGPETQYF
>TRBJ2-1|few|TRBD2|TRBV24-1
TGTGCCACCAGTGACCCGAGCGGGGGGGATGAGCAGTTCTTC
CATSDPSGGDEQFF
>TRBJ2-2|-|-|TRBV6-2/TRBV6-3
TGTGCCAGCAGTTACTTGATAACCGGGGAGCTGTTTTTT
CASSYLITGELFF
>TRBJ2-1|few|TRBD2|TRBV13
TGTGCCAGCAGTCCGGGACTATCCCATGAGCAGTTCTTC
CASSPGLSHEQFF
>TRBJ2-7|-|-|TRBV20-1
TGCAGCGTGCCCGGGGACGGTGCCTACGAGCAGTACTTC
CSVPGDGAYEQYF
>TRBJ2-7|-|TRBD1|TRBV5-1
TGCGCCAGCAGCTTGGAAGGACAGGGCCACTCAGAGCAGTACTTC
CASSLEGQGHSEQYF
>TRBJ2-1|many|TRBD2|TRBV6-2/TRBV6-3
TGTGCCAGCAGCCCGTACCAAAAACCGGGACTAGACAGTGAGCAGTTCTTC
CASSPYQKPGLDSEQFF
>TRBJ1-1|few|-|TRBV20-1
TGCAGTGCTAGATCGAGGAGGAGCTTCATGAACACTGAAGCTTTCTTT
CSARSRRSFMNTEAFF
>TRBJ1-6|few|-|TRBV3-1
TGTGCCAGCAGCCAAGGTGCAACAATAACCCTCCACTTT
CASSQGATITLHF
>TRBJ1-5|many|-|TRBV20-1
TGCAGTGCTAGAAGAAGAGAGGGACCCGCGGGTCAGCCCCAGCATTTT
CSARRREGPAGQPQHF
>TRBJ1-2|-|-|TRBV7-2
TGTGCCAGCAGCTTAGGACAGATGAACTATGGCTACACCTTC
CASSLGQMNYGYTF
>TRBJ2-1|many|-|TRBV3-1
TGTGCCAGCCGGGAGTCATGGGGTGAGCAGTTCTTC
CASRESWGEQFF
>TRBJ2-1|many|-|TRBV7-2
TGTGCCAGCAGCTTAGACGGTCACGGCTACTACAATGAGCAGTTCTTC
CASSLDGHGYYNEQFF
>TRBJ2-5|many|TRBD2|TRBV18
TGTGCCAGCTCCCGGCGAGCGGGAGTTGGTGAGACCCAGTACTTC
CASSRRAGVGETQYF
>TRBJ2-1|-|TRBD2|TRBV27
TGTGCCAGCAGTTCGTTAGCGGGGATCAATGAGCAGTTCTTC
CASSSLAGINEQFF
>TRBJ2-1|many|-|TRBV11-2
TGTGCCAGCAGCTTATGGGGCGGGGCCGGGAAGAACCATGAGCAGTTCTTC
CASSLWGGAGKNHEQFF
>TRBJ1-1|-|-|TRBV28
TGTGCCAGCAGTCGTAGCCCACCCAGGGCCCTGAACACTGAAGCTTTCTTT
CASSRSPPRALNTEAFF
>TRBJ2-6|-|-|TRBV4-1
TGCGCCAGCAGCCAGAGCCGGGCCGTCTCTGGGGCCAACGTCCTGACTTTC
CASSQSRAVSGANVLTF
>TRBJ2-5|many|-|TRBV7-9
TGTGCCAGCAGCTTCCTCCTTCCGTACCAAGAGACCCAGTACTTC
CASSFLLPYQETQYF
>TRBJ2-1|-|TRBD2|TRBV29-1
TGCAGCGGTATAGCGGGAGTGGGGGAGGAGCAGTTCTTC
CSGIAGVGEEQFF
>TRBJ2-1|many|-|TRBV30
TGTGCCTGGAGTCGTAGCTCCTACAATGAGCAGTTCTTC
CAWSRSSYNEQFF
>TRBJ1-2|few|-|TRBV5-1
TGCGCCAGCAGAGATCCTAACTATGGCTACACCTTC
CASRDPNYGYTF
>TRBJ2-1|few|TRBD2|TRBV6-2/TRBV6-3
TGTGCCAGCAACTTAGCGGGAGGGGGGGGAGAGCAGTTCTTC
CASNLAGGGGEQFF
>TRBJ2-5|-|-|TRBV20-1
TGCAGTGCTACGGGACTCCGCGGGGAGACCCAGTACTTC
CSATGLRGETQYF
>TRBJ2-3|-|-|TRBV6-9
TGTGCCAGCAGTTATTGGGTCGCCCTCAAAGGCACAGATACGCAGTATTTT
CASSYWVALKGTDTQYF